The rows below give T cell receptor beta chains drawn from one sample of a study of regulatory T cells in long-lasting Graves disease. In TCRdb, the multiplex PCR reads were re-called with MiXCR into one record per CDR3 protein. The table records hundreds of thousands of distinct CDR3 sequences, approximately 16% of them present only once. The same sample was also studied in work on T cells in Graves' hyperthyroidism and ophthalmopathy.

Here the sequenced sample was peripheral blood mononuclear cells (PBMCs), taken at new diagnosis, from a patient treated with antithyroid drugs. The source is a man younger than 35 with Graves disease. CDR3s include the opening cysteine and the closing phenylalanine or tryptophan. The order of the fields is D gene, clone size, J gene, V gene, CDR3 DNA, CDR3 protein. A D gene is named only where the DNA matches it firmly. Size values are once, few and many counts, or a class for expanded clones, and some rows have none.

d_call: TRBD2; clone_size: many; j_call: TRBJ2-3; v_call: TRBV28; cdr3_nt: TGTGCCAGCACCCCGCGTAGCGGGAGGGCGACTAGCACAGATACGCAGTATTTT; cdr3_aa: CASTPRSGRATSTDTQYF
d_call: -; clone_size: many; j_call: TRBJ2-1; v_call: TRBV12-3/TRBV12-4; cdr3_nt: TGTGCCAGCAGTTGGGTCGGCTCCTACAATGAGCAGTTCTTC; cdr3_aa: CASSWVGSYNEQFF
d_call: TRBD1; clone_size: -; j_call: TRBJ1-2; v_call: TRBV10-3; cdr3_nt: TGTGCCACCCAGGGGGCCGACTATGGCTACACCTTC; cdr3_aa: CATQGADYGYTF
d_call: TRBD2; clone_size: -; j_call: TRBJ2-2; v_call: TRBV6-1; cdr3_nt: TGTGCCAGCAGCTGGACTAGCACCCCCGGGGAGCTGTTTTTT; cdr3_aa: CASSWTSTPGELFF
d_call: -; clone_size: few; j_call: TRBJ2-7; v_call: TRBV15; cdr3_nt: TGTGCCACCAGCAGAGGTGCAGGGAATTCCTACGAGCAGTACTTC; cdr3_aa: CATSRGAGNSYEQYF
d_call: -; clone_size: once; j_call: TRBJ1-5; v_call: TRBV6-1; cdr3_nt: TGTGCCAGCAGTGAATTAGGCCAGTTGGGTAATCAGCCCCAGCATTTT; cdr3_aa: CASSELGQLGNQPQHF
d_call: TRBD1; clone_size: few; j_call: TRBJ2-1; v_call: TRBV15; cdr3_nt: TGTGCCACCAGCGGACAGGGGGGGAATGAGCAGTTCTTC; cdr3_aa: CATSGQGGNEQFF
d_call: -; clone_size: many; j_call: TRBJ2-5; v_call: TRBV15; cdr3_nt: TGTGCCACCAGCAAGGAGTACCAAGAGACCCAGTACTTC; cdr3_aa: CATSKEYQETQYF
d_call: TRBD1; clone_size: -; j_call: TRBJ2-2; v_call: TRBV4-1; cdr3_nt: TGCGCCAGCAGCCAAGAGGGACAGGGTCTCACCGGGGAGCTGTTTTTT; cdr3_aa: CASSQEGQGLTGELFF
d_call: -; clone_size: many; j_call: TRBJ1-1; v_call: TRBV6-2/TRBV6-3; cdr3_nt: TGTGCCAGCGGAGAGGGAGGACAGTGGAACACTGAAGCTTTCTTT; cdr3_aa: CASGEGGQWNTEAFF
d_call: TRBD2; clone_size: few; j_call: TRBJ2-3; v_call: TRBV10-3; cdr3_nt: TGTGCCATCAGTGGCCTAGCGGGTGCCCCCGATACGCAGTATTTT; cdr3_aa: CAISGLAGAPDTQYF
d_call: TRBD2; clone_size: few; j_call: TRBJ2-3; v_call: TRBV20-1; cdr3_nt: TGCAGTGCTAGCGGGAGGGGGGGCAGGGGCACAGATACGCAGTATTTT; cdr3_aa: CSASGRGGRGTDTQYF
d_call: -; clone_size: few; j_call: TRBJ2-5; v_call: TRBV5-4; cdr3_nt: TGTGCCAGCAGCTTGAGGGATTCAGAGACCCAGTACTTC; cdr3_aa: CASSLRDSETQYF
d_call: -; clone_size: many; j_call: TRBJ1-1; v_call: TRBV12-5; cdr3_nt: TGTGCTAGTGGTTTGGGGCCGAACACTGAAGCTTTCTTT; cdr3_aa: CASGLGPNTEAFF
d_call: -; clone_size: few; j_call: TRBJ1-3; v_call: TRBV6-1; cdr3_nt: TGTGCCAGCACCGCGGAGCAGAGCTCTGGAAACACCATATATTTT; cdr3_aa: CASTAEQSSGNTIYF
d_call: -; clone_size: many; j_call: TRBJ1-1; v_call: TRBV5-1; cdr3_nt: TGCGCCAGCAGCTTGCGAGGGGGGGGGACTGAAGCTTTCTTT; cdr3_aa: CASSLRGGGTEAFF
d_call: -; clone_size: few; j_call: TRBJ2-5; v_call: TRBV27; cdr3_nt: TGTGCCAGCAGTTTAAGCGCGTGGGAGACCCAGTACTTC; cdr3_aa: CASSLSAWETQYF
d_call: -; clone_size: -; j_call: TRBJ1-1; v_call: TRBV6-9; cdr3_nt: TGTGCCAGCAGTTACTTCAACAGGAACACTGAAGCTTTCTTT; cdr3_aa: CASSYFNRNTEAFF
d_call: -; clone_size: many; j_call: TRBJ1-1; v_call: TRBV7-8; cdr3_nt: TGTGCCAGCAGCTTAGGGGTGGGGGCTACCATGAACACTGAAGCTTTCTTT; cdr3_aa: CASSLGVGATMNTEAFF
d_call: -; clone_size: few; j_call: TRBJ2-1; v_call: TRBV4-1; cdr3_nt: TGCGCCAGCAGCCAAGTTTCGGGAACAAACAATGAGCAGTTCTTC; cdr3_aa: CASSQVSGTNNEQFF
d_call: TRBD2; clone_size: few; j_call: TRBJ2-3; v_call: TRBV7-2; cdr3_nt: TGTGCCAGCAGCTATGCCGGCGGGAGCGGGGATACGCAGTATTTT; cdr3_aa: CASSYAGGSGDTQYF
d_call: TRBD1; clone_size: -; j_call: TRBJ2-1; v_call: TRBV12-5; cdr3_nt: TGTGCTAGTGCTCCCGGGACAGGGGTTTACAATGAGCAGTTCTTC; cdr3_aa: CASAPGTGVYNEQFF
d_call: TRBD1; clone_size: many; j_call: TRBJ2-7; v_call: TRBV5-1; cdr3_nt: TGCGCCAGCAGCTTGTCATTGGGACAGGACCCCGGGTACGAGCAGTACTTC; cdr3_aa: CASSLSLGQDPGYEQYF
d_call: -; clone_size: -; j_call: TRBJ2-6; v_call: TRBV28; cdr3_nt: TGTGCCAGCAGCCCCAGGACAGTTGGGGCCAACGTCCTGACTTTC; cdr3_aa: CASSPRTVGANVLTF
d_call: -; clone_size: many; j_call: TRBJ1-1; v_call: TRBV28; cdr3_nt: TGTGCCAGCAGTTTCTCGGGGGCCGGAAGCACTGAAGCTTTCTTT; cdr3_aa: CASSFSGAGSTEAFF
d_call: -; clone_size: -; j_call: TRBJ2-2; v_call: TRBV4-1; cdr3_nt: TGCGCCAGCAGACCGACACCAACGAACACCGGGGAGCTGTTTTTT; cdr3_aa: CASRPTPTNTGELFF
d_call: -; clone_size: many; j_call: TRBJ2-3; v_call: TRBV20-1; cdr3_nt: TGCAGTGCTAGAGATCCCTACAAGGGTGGGGATACGCAGTATTTT; cdr3_aa: CSARDPYKGGDTQYF
d_call: TRBD1; clone_size: -; j_call: TRBJ1-2; v_call: TRBV7-2; cdr3_nt: TGTGCCAGCAGCTTCTGGGAGGGGGCGGGAGGCTACACCTTC; cdr3_aa: CASSFWEGAGGYTF
d_call: TRBD1; clone_size: -; j_call: TRBJ1-1; v_call: TRBV2; cdr3_nt: TGTGCCAGCAGTCAGGGGGCGAACACTGAAGCTTTCTTT; cdr3_aa: CASSQGANTEAFF
d_call: -; clone_size: -; j_call: TRBJ2-1; v_call: TRBV6-2/TRBV6-3; cdr3_nt: TGTGCCAGCAGTGTTTCCCGCGGACGGGGGTACAATGAGCAGTTCTTC; cdr3_aa: CASSVSRGRGYNEQFF
d_call: TRBD1; clone_size: many; j_call: TRBJ1-2; v_call: TRBV27; cdr3_nt: TGTGCCAGCAGTTTGAAGAGGGGGCAGGATGGCTACACCTTC; cdr3_aa: CASSLKRGQDGYTF
d_call: -; clone_size: -; j_call: TRBJ2-5; v_call: TRBV20-1; cdr3_nt: TGCAGTGCTGCGAAGGGCCACCAGTACTTC; cdr3_aa: CSAAKGHQYF
d_call: -; clone_size: many; j_call: TRBJ2-1; v_call: TRBV29-1; cdr3_nt: TGCAGCCTGGCAGTCGGAGTAGGCAATGAGCAGTTCTTC; cdr3_aa: CSLAVGVGNEQFF
d_call: -; clone_size: -; j_call: TRBJ1-6; v_call: TRBV6-1; cdr3_nt: TGTGCCAGCAGTGAAAGGGCTTGGGCATCACCCCTCCACTTT; cdr3_aa: CASSERAWASPLHF
d_call: TRBD1; clone_size: -; j_call: TRBJ1-3; v_call: TRBV12-5; cdr3_nt: TGTGCTAGTGGTTTGGTACTTATCGGTCGGGACAGCTCTGGAAACACCATATATTTT; cdr3_aa: CASGLVLIGRDSSGNTIYF
d_call: -; clone_size: many; j_call: TRBJ2-7; v_call: TRBV20-1; cdr3_nt: TGCAGTGCTAGGTTACTCGCGCCCAGCTCCTACGAGCAGTACTTC; cdr3_aa: CSARLLAPSSYEQYF
d_call: -; clone_size: many; j_call: TRBJ2-7; v_call: TRBV27; cdr3_nt: TGTGCCAGCAGTCCCAAACGGTCGACCTACGAGCAGTACTTC; cdr3_aa: CASSPKRSTYEQYF
d_call: -; clone_size: -; j_call: TRBJ1-1; v_call: TRBV20-1; cdr3_nt: TGCAGTGCTAAAGGGGACACTGAAGCTTTCTTT; cdr3_aa: CSAKGDTEAFF
d_call: -; clone_size: many; j_call: TRBJ2-5; v_call: TRBV7-9; cdr3_nt: TGTGCCAGCAGCTTAGGTTCAGGGATCCAAGAGACCCAGTACTTC; cdr3_aa: CASSLGSGIQETQYF
d_call: -; clone_size: many; j_call: TRBJ2-1; v_call: TRBV28; cdr3_nt: TGTGCCAGCAGGGATATCTCCTACAATGAGCAGTTCTTC; cdr3_aa: CASRDISYNEQFF